This entry is about one T cell receptor (beta chain). Its antigen is not known. For each CDR3 protein, TCRdb gives one entry from its re-call of the 5' RACE reads, without DNA. The sample totals hundreds of thousands of distinct CDR3 sequences. This entry comes from a study of monozygotic twins with inflammatory bowel disease. Study-wide results and caveats: Patient repertoires may have gained variability from differing immunosuppressive treatments.

CDR3 length: 16 residues. Germline values: CDR1 SNHLY, CDR2 FYNNEI. The specimen was blood. V and J are TRBV2 and TRBJ2-1; TCRdb gives TRBD2 as the D gene, but with no DNA this cannot be confirmed. This receptor was identified in a human donor with ulcerative colitis or Crohn's disease, or a healthy co-twin of an affected twin (not recorded which). The CDR3 here is CASIGTSGGGYNEQFF. The full variable domain, in which reference TRBV2 and TRBJ2-1 provide the parts outside the CDR3, is EPEVTQTPSHQVTQMGQEVILRCVPISNHLYFYWYRQILGQKVEFLVSFYNNEISEKSEIFDDQFSVERPDGSNFTLKIRSTKLEDSAMYFCASIGTSGGGYNEQFFGPGTRLTVL.